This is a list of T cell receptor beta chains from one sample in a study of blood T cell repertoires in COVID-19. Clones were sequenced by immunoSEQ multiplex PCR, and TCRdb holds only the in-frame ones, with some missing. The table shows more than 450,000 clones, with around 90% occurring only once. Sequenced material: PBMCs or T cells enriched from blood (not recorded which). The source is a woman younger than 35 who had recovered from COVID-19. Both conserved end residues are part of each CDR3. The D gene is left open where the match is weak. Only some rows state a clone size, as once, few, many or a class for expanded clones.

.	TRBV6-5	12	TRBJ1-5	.	CASGGPNQPQHF	TGTGCCAGTGGGGGCCCCAATCAGCCCCAGCATTTT
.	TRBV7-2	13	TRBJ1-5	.	CASSSGVHQPQHF	TGTGCCAGCAGCTCAGGGGTTCATCAGCCCCAGCATTTT
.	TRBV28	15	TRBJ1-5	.	CASNLDTRDSQPQHF	TGTGCCAGCAACCTAGACACCAGGGATAGTCAGCCCCAGCATTTT
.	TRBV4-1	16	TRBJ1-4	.	CASSQVRGMDGEKLFF	TGCGCCAGCAGCCAAGTTAGGGGAATGGATGGTGAAAAACTGTTTTTT
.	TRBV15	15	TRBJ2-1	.	CATSRDRGIYNEQFF	TGTGCCACCAGCAGAGATCGGGGGATTTACAATGAGCAGTTCTTC
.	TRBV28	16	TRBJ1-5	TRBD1	CASSMGTGGTYQPQHF	TGTGCCAGCAGTATGGGGACAGGGGGGACCTATCAGCCCCAGCATTTT
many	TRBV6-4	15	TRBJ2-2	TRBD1	CASSGDRGEAGELFF	TGTGCCAGCAGTGGAGACAGGGGAGAGGCCGGGGAGCTGTTTTTT
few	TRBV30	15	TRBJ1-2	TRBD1	CAWTPRGGANYGYTF	TGTGCCTGGACCCCTCGAGGGGGCGCTAACTATGGCTACACCTTC
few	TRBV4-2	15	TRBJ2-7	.	CASSQELRQGYEQYF	TGTGCCAGCAGCCAAGAATTACGGCAGGGCTACGAGCAGTACTTC
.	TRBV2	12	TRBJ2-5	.	CASSVGEGTQYF	TGTGCCAGCTCAGTAGGAGAAGGGACCCAGTACTTC
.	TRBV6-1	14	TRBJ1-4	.	CASSDPYVNEKLFF	TGTGCCAGCAGTGACCCCTACGTCAATGAAAAACTGTTTTTT
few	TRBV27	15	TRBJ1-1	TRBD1	CASSPTGTANTEAFF	TGTGCCAGCAGCCCCACCGGGACAGCGAACACTGAAGCTTTCTTT
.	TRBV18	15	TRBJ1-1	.	CASSPQSAAGTEAFF	TGTGCCAGCTCACCCCAATCGGCAGCAGGCACTGAAGCTTTCTTT
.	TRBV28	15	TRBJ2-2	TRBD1	CASSSGGLNTGELFF	TGTGCCAGCAGCTCAGGGGGATTGAACACCGGGGAGCTGTTTTTT
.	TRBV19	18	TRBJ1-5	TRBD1	CASTPGQGNPLSNQPQHF	TGTGCCAGTACCCCGGGACAGGGAAACCCCCTTAGCAATCAGCCCCAGCATTTT
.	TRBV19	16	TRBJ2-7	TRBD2	CASSFYGGAESYEQYF	TGTGCCAGTAGTTTCTACGGGGGGGCCGAGTCCTACGAGCAGTACTTC
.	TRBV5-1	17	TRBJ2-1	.	CASSSLGGASSYNEQFF	TGCGCCAGCAGCTCCCTGGGGGGGGCGAGCTCCTACAATGAGCAGTTCTTC
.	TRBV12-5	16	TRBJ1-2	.	CASGLPTGALSYGYTF	TGTGCTAGTGGTTTGCCGACAGGTGCTCTCTCCTATGGCTACACCTTC
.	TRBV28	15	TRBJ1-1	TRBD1	CASSPRQGLNTEAFF	TGTGCCAGCAGTCCCCGACAGGGGCTGAACACTGAAGCTTTCTTT
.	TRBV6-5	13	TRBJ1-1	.	CASSYSKGVQAFF	TGTGCCAGCAGTTACTCGAAGGGGGTTCAAGCTTTCTTT
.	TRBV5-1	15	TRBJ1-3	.	CASSLGGGSGNTIYF	TGCGCCAGCAGCTTGGGAGGGGGATCTGGAAACACCATATATTTT
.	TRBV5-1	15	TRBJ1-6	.	CASSLAGQPYSPLHF	TGCGCCAGCAGCTTGGCCGGACAACCCTATTCACCCCTCCACTTT
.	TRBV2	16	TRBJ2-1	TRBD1	CASSPVRDRNYNEQFF	TGTGCCAGCAGCCCCGTCCGGGACAGAAACTACAATGAGCAGTTCTTC
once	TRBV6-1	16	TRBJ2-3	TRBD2	CASSEAPGGGTDTQYF	TGTGCCAGCAGTGAAGCACCGGGGGGAGGCACAGATACGCAGTATTTT
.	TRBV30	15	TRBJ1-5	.	CAWSSTGYSNQPQHF	TGTGCCTGGAGTTCGACAGGATATAGCAATCAGCCCCAGCATTTT
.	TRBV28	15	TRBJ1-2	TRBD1	CASSFPGQGNYGYTF	TGTGCCAGCAGTTTTCCGGGACAGGGGAACTATGGCTACACCTTC
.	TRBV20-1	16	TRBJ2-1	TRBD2	CSASVFSGGAGNEQFF	TGCAGTGCTAGTGTCTTTAGCGGGGGGGCTGGGAATGAGCAGTTCTTC
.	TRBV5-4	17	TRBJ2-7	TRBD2	CASSSPAGGTGTYEQYF	TGTGCCAGCAGCTCCCCCGCGGGAGGGACTGGGACCTACGAGCAGTACTTC
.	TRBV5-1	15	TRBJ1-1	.	CASSPTGGGNTEAFF	TGCGCCAGCAGCCCTACTGGGGGGGGGAACACTGAAGCTTTCTTT